This TCR beta chain was recovered during a study of regulatory T cells in long-lasting Graves disease. Regarding the study as a whole: Limited samples may have lowered accuracy.

Germline V gives CDR1 SGHVS, CDR2 FNYEAQ. The CDR3 is 18 residues long. With 0 bases clipped from V and 6 bases from J, the junction kept 15 bases outside the gene matches. Building the TCR beta libraries relied on iRepertoire HTBI primers, and CDR3 regions underwent Arm-PCR. TCRdb redid the calling of the multiplex PCR reads with MiXCR, one entry per CDR3 protein. The sample holds fewer than 350,000 distinct CDR3 sequences, 18% seen once. Time point specified: newly diagnosed GD, antithyroid drugs for less than 3 months. There was RNA extracted from PBMCs, and the TCR library was made from it. Of note for this clonotype: Its antigen is unidentified. This may be a read error, as it is one base from a much larger clone. The final CDR3 position lacks the conserved phenylalanine or tryptophan, pointing to a likely read error.

The J gene is TRBJ2-3, the V gene TRBV7-6, with TRBD2 matching 7 bases. The source material was peripheral blood mononuclear cells (PBMCs), sampled at new diagnosis, from a patient treated with antithyroid drugs. The source of this sequence is a female donor with Graves disease. The CDR3 sequence is CASSLAASGTLRWDTQYS. The CDR3 DNA reads TGTGCCAGCAGCTTAGCGGCTAGCGGTACCCTCCGGTGGGATACGCAGTATTCT.